These T cell receptor beta chains were read from a single sample in a study of response to subunit inactivated influenza vaccine. TCRdb re-derived calls from the RT-PCR reads in MiXCR, one entry per CDR3 protein. The data hold roughly 550,000 distinct CDR3 sequences, with approximately 24% observed a single time. These records were also assigned to another study, of T cells expressing NK-cell markers.

The material was CD4+ T cells sorted from PBMCs, obtained 11 to 12 days after vaccination. The source of these receptors is a man aged 50 or older who received an inactivated influenza vaccine. The CDR3 runs from the conserved cysteine through the conserved F or W. The D gene is left open where the match is weak. Part of the rows lack a size; the others show once, few, many or a class for expanded clones.

clone_size	v_call	d_call	cdr3_length	j_call	cdr3_nt	cdr3_aa
few	TRBV7-2	.	17	TRBJ1-2	TGTGCCAGCAGCCTGCCCGAAGTGGGGGCGACAAACTATGGCTACACCTTC	CASSLPEVGATNYGYTF
many	TRBV12-3/TRBV12-4	TRBD2	18	TRBJ2-7	TGTGCCAGCAGTTTAGGGGGAAGGACTAGCGGGGGCTCCTACGAGCAGTACTTC	CASSLGGRTSGGSYEQYF
.	TRBV4-1	.	14	TRBJ1-1	TGCGCCAGCAGCCAAGCGGGGTGGGTCACTGAAGCTTTCTTT	CASSQAGWVTEAFF
few	TRBV20-1	.	13	TRBJ2-5	TGCAGTGCTAGAGCCCCTACCGTAGAGACCCAGTACTTC	CSARAPTVETQYF
few	TRBV15	TRBD2	18	TRBJ2-1	TGTGCCACCAGCAGAGATGCAGCGCGACTAGCGGGAAACAATGAGCAGTTCTTC	CATSRDAARLAGNNEQFF
.	TRBV7-8	TRBD1	14	TRBJ2-7	TGTGCCAGCAGCTTAGCGATTGGGGACAGCGAGCAGTACTTC	CASSLAIGDSEQYF
.	TRBV25-1	.	11	TRBJ2-7	TGTGCCAGCAGGGGCGGGGACCACCAGTACTTC	CASRGGDHQYF
few	TRBV7-9	.	15	TRBJ2-5	TGTGCCAGCAGCTTAGTCCGATTTGGGCGGGAGACCCAGTACTTC	CASSLVRFGRETQYF
few	TRBV10-3	.	12	TRBJ1-6	TGTGCCACTGGATTTAATAATTCACCCCTCCACTTT	CATGFNNSPLHF
once	TRBV28	TRBD2	13	TRBJ2-7	TGTGCCAGTACAAAACCTAGCGGCTACGAGCAGTACTTC	CASTKPSGYEQYF
few	TRBV9	TRBD1	16	TRBJ2-1	TGTGCCAGCAGCCCGCTGCCGGGACAGGGTGGGTATGAGCAGTTCTTC	CASSPLPGQGGYEQFF
.	TRBV6-5	TRBD1	15	TRBJ1-1	TGTGCCAGCAGTTACGGGACAGGGCGGTACACTGAAGCTTTCTTT	CASSYGTGRYTEAFF
many	TRBV21-1	.	14	TRBJ2-3	TGTGCCAGAGGGACTAGCGACCACACAGATACGCAGTATTTT	CARGTSDHTDTQYF
few	TRBV6-1	.	13	TRBJ2-7	TGTGCCAGCAGCCTAGTTATCCCCTACGAGCAGTACTTC	CASSLVIPYEQYF
.	TRBV5-1	TRBD2	15	TRBJ2-1	TGCGCCAGCAGCTTCTTAGCGGGTTCCCAAAGGGAGCAGTTCTTC	CASSFLAGSQREQFF
few	TRBV6-2/TRBV6-3	TRBD2	14	TRBJ2-3	TGTGCCAGCAGAAAGGCGGGAGCGGGTGATACGCAGTATTTT	CASRKAGAGDTQYF
.	TRBV10-3	.	15	TRBJ2-5	TGTGCCATCAGACCTGCCCGGGGGCAACAAGAGACCCAGTACTTC	CAIRPARGQQETQYF
few	TRBV5-1	TRBD1	16	TRBJ2-3	TGCGCCAGCAGCTTGGGGGGACAGGGGAACACAGATACGCAGTATTTT	CASSLGGQGNTDTQYF
few	TRBV7-2	TRBD2	15	TRBJ2-3	TGTGCCAGCAGCTTCGGACTAGCGTTGGTGGATACGCAGTATTTT	CASSFGLALVDTQYF
.	TRBV7-9	.	15	TRBJ2-2	TGTGCCAGCAGCTTAGCGACGGGTTTCACCGGGGAGCTGTTTTTT	CASSLATGFTGELFF
.	TRBV12-3/TRBV12-4	.	14	TRBJ2-1	TGTGCCAGCAGGTCCAGTCTTACCTACAATGAGCAGTTCTTC	CASRSSLTYNEQFF
few	TRBV29-1	TRBD1	13	TRBJ2-3	TGCAGCGCGTACAGGGGGATGGCAGATACGCAGTATTTT	CSAYRGMADTQYF
many	TRBV7-6	.	12	TRBJ2-7	TGTGCCAGCAGCAAGTCAGGGTACGAGCAGTACTTC	CASSKSGYEQYF
.	TRBV6-1	.	14	TRBJ2-3	TGTGCCAGCAGGTCCAGGAGTGGCACAGATACGCAGTATTTT	CASRSRSGTDTQYF
.	TRBV12-3/TRBV12-4	TRBD1	13	TRBJ1-2	TGTGCCAGCAGGAGCAGGGGGGACTATGGCTACACCTTC	CASRSRGDYGYTF
few	TRBV7-2	.	16	TRBJ2-4	TGTGCCAGCAGCTCGGTAGTATTTGTTGACAAAAACATTCAGTACTTC	CASSSVVFVDKNIQYF
few	TRBV5-1	TRBD1	16	TRBJ2-6	TGCGCCAGCAGCTTAGGGACAGGGGCTGGGGCCAACGTCCTGACTTTC	CASSLGTGAGANVLTF
few	TRBV25-1	.	15	TRBJ1-2	TGTGCCAGCAGTGAAGCCGGCCGGGGGAACTATGGCTACACCTTC	CASSEAGRGNYGYTF
few	TRBV29-1	.	13	TRBJ1-5	TGCAGCGTTGGGGCTAATAGCAATCAGCCCCAGCATTTT	CSVGANSNQPQHF
.	TRBV2	.	18	TRBJ2-1	TGTGCCAGCAGTGAAGGCCTTAGGACCTGGCATAAGGGAAATGAGCAGTTCTTC	CASSEGLRTWHKGNEQFF
.	TRBV2	.	15	TRBJ2-3	TGTGCCAGCAGTGGTCTCAAGGCGATGATTGATACGCAGTATTTT	CASSGLKAMIDTQYF